The 24 T cell receptor beta chains below all came from one sample that was sequenced in a study of T-cell memory formation after mild COVID-19. TCRdb independently ran MiXCR on the 5' RACE reads; one entry per CDR3 protein. The sample has hundreds of thousands of distinct CDR3 sequences, roughly 22% seen once. The sample comprised PBMCs or a T cell subset sorted from them (not recorded which). These receptors came from an adult woman who had mild COVID-19 (a few samples of this study predate the infection). Cell type and time point are not known.

The CDR3 nucleotides are TGTGCCTGCCGGAGAGGTTCGTACAATGAGCAGTTCTTC. Protein product: CACRRGSYNEQFF. This chain links TRBV7-9 with TRBJ2-1, with D uncertain. Trimming cost V 11 bases and J 4 bases, with 15 bases left between them. Germline V gene sequence: CDR1 SEHNR, CDR2 FQNEAQ (reference sequence). CDR3 size: 13 residues.

The table lists this clonotype with a count of one. The genes are TRBV20-1 and TRBJ1-1, with D tentatively TRBD1 (6 bases). Germline V CDR1 and CDR2: DFQATT, SNEGSKA (reference sequence). V lost 2 bases, J lost 0 bases, and 16 bases lay in between. CDR3 size: 16 residues. As DNA, the CDR3 is TGCAGTGCTAGACGCTCGGCCGGGACACTGAACACTGAAGCTTTCTTT. Translation gives CSARRSAGTLNTEAFF.

This clonotype showed up just once. The rearrangement links TRBV4-2 to TRBJ2-4, with 11 nucleotides matching TRBD2. The germline V gene encodes CDR1 LGHNA and CDR2 YNFKEQ. V lost 1 base and J lost 7; bases outside the gene matches: 9. The length of the CDR3 is 17 residues. The CDR3 reads CASSQAAALAGENIQYF. The CDR3 DNA is TGTGCCAGCAGCCAAGCGGCCGCACTAGCGGGAGAGAACATTCAGTACTTC.

The DNA for the CDR3 is TGTGCCAGCAGTCCCGACTTCGCATCCTACAATGAGCAGTTCTTC. This codes for CASSPDFASYNEQFF. The V call is TRBV12-3 or TRBV12-4, the J call TRBJ2-1, with D unclear. CDR3 length: 15 residues. V was shortened by 5 bases and J by 1 base, with 12 bases between the two germline ends.

This clonotype was found many times. The chain has TRBV5-1 and TRBJ2-1, with 8 bases fitting TRBD1. The trim removed 6 bases at V and 0 bases at J, leaving 8 bases unmatched. Germline CDR1 SGHRS, CDR2 YFSETQ. The CDR3 covers 16 residues. Here the CDR3 reads CASNPVTGGSYNEQFF. CDR3 DNA: TGCGCCAGCAACCCCGTCACAGGGGGCTCCTACAATGAGCAGTTCTTC.

This chain joins TRBV9 and TRBJ1-2; TRBD1 is a possible D gene (5 bases). This CDR3 has 15 amino acids. The V and J ends lost 0 bases and 2 bases respectively, with 11 bases between them. Germline assignment: CDR1 SGDLS and CDR2 YYNGEE. The CDR3 reads CASSVDVGTNYGYTF. The CDR3 DNA follows: TGTGCCAGCAGCGTAGATGTAGGGACGAACTATGGCTACACCTTC.

This clonotype has more than one count but fewer than ten. The gene calls are TRBV5-4 and TRBJ2-1; 9 bases align to TRBD1. The CDR3 loop spans 13 amino acids. Trimming at V came to 4 bases and at J to 13 bases, leaving 9 bases not matched to a gene. Germline V gene data show CDR1 as SGHNT and CDR2 as YYREEE (reference sequence). The CDR3 DNA is TGTGCCAGCAGCGCGGACAGGGGTGGGGATCAGTTCTTC. Its protein is CASSADRGGDQFF.

This sequence joins TRBV27 and TRBJ2-1; D is uncertain. Germline lookup yields CDR1 MNHEY and CDR2 SMNVEV (reference sequence). V was trimmed by 6 bases and J by 9 bases, leaving 24 bases between them. This CDR3 region has 16 residues. Here the CDR3 reads CASSPPVWEGMFEQFF. The CDR3 DNA follows: TGTGCCAGCAGCCCTCCGGTTTGGGAAGGGATGTTTGAGCAGTTCTTC.

This clonotype was recorded a few times. The chain has TRBV13 and TRBJ2-7, with 10 positions matching TRBD1. From germline, CDR1 is PRHDT and CDR2 FYEKMQ (reference sequence). The CDR3 consists of 16 residues. The trim removed 5 bases at V and 1 base at J, leaving 8 bases unmatched. CDR3 sequence (DNA): TGTGCCAGCAGCGGTCAAGGGACAGGGGTATCCTACGAGCAGTACTTC. Protein product: CASSGQGTGVSYEQYF.

V and J are TRBV24-1 and TRBJ1-1, with 8 bases fitting TRBD1. The CDR3 length is 13 residues. V lost 9 bases, J lost 8 bases, and 10 bases stayed unmatched. The germline gives CDR1 KGHDR, CDR2 SFDVKD. Here the CDR3 reads CATQSGTGFEAFF. CDR3 DNA: TGTGCCACCCAATCCGGGACAGGTTTCGAAGCTTTCTTT.

Only a few counts were recorded for this clonotype. J is TRBJ2-1 and V is TRBV7-3, with 10 bases fitting TRBD2. Germline V gene data show CDR1 as SGHTA and CDR2 as FQGTGA. This CDR3 comprises 18 residues. With 2 bases clipped from V and 7 bases from J, the junction kept 14 bases outside the gene matches. The CDR3 sequence: CASSLRAGGLNDWNEQFF. The DNA of the CDR3 is TGTGCCAGCAGCTTACGAGCGGGAGGGCTAAACGATTGGAATGAGCAGTTCTTC.

The chain combines TRBV24-1 with TRBJ1-2; D gene uncertain. Trimming took 2 bases from V and 2 from J, leaving 8 bases between them. The CDR3 runs to 14 residues. In germline, CDR1 is KGHDR, CDR2 SFDVKD. The CDR3 is CATSDWRTNYGYTF. The CDR3 DNA reads TGTGCCACCAGTGATTGGCGAACAAACTATGGCTACACCTTC.

J is TRBJ2-5 and V is TRBV4-1, with D perhaps matching TRBD2 (5 bases). CDR3 length: 16 residues. Germline values: CDR1 MGHRA, CDR2 YSYEKL. V was trimmed by 0 bases and J by 0 bases, leaving 11 bases between them. Here the CDR3 DNA reads TGCGCCAGCAGCCAAGATTGGAGGCGGAACCAAGAGACCCAGTACTTC. Translated, it gives CASSQDWRRNQETQYF.

This clonotype was observed a handful of times. CDR3 DNA sequence: TGTGCCACCAGCAGAGATCAAGGAGTCTCCTACGAGCAGTACTTC. Translation: CATSRDQGVSYEQYF. V gene TRBV15 combines with J gene TRBJ2-7, with D unclear. V was pared by 0 bases and J by 0 bases, with 9 bases between. This CDR3 contains 15 residues. Germline V gene data show CDR1 as LNHNV and CDR2 as YYDKDF (reference sequence).

The chain couples TRBV20-1 to TRBJ2-7, with TRBD2 matching over 11 bases. Germline V gene sequence: CDR1 DFQATT, CDR2 SNEGSKA (reference sequence). This CDR3 has 15 amino acids. J gave up 7 bases and V 0 bases, and 8 bases lay outside the gene matches. The CDR3 DNA follows: TGCAGTGCTAGAGATCGCACTAGCGGGAGATGGGAGCAGTACTTC. Translating gives CSARDRTSGRWEQYF.

This sequence joins TRBV3-1 and TRBJ2-3; TRBD2 aligns across 14 bases. The V segment lost 1 base and the J segment 6 bases; nucleotides outside the gene matches: 9. Germline CDR1 LGHDT, CDR2 YNNKEL (reference sequence). There are 18 residues in the CDR3. The CDR3 spells CASSQGVRLAGGQDTQYF. For the CDR3, the DNA is TGTGCCAGCAGCCAAGGTGTGCGACTAGCGGGAGGGCAGGATACGCAGTATTTT.

This clonotype was seen more than once but under ten times. This sequence joins TRBV7-9 and TRBJ1-1; maybe TRBD1 (5 bases). The CDR3 loop spans 14 amino acids. Trimming shortened V by 5 bases and J by 1 base, and 11 bases separated the two germline ends. Looked up from germline, CDR1 is SEHNR and CDR2 is FQNEAQ (reference sequence). The CDR3 loop is CASSKSGGNTEAFF. Here the CDR3 DNA reads TGTGCCAGCAGCAAAAGTGGGGGGAACACTGAAGCTTTCTTT. The full variable domain, rest sourced from reference TRBV7-9 and TRBJ1-1, is DTGVSQNPRHKITKRGQNVTFRCDPISEHNRLYWYRQTLGQGPEFLTYFQNEAQLEKSRLLSDRFSAERPKGSFSTLEIQRTEQGDSAMYLCASSKSGGNTEAFFGQGTRLTVV.

The chain carries TRBV2 and TRBJ1-6; D possibly corresponds to TRBD1 (5 bases). Trimming took 7 bases from V and 3 from J, leaving 19 bases between them. CDR1 and CDR2 (germline): SNHLY, FYNNEI. The CDR3 spans 17 residues. The CDR3 is CASKRDEPPLYNSPLHF. CDR3 nucleotides: TGTGCCAGCAAGAGGGACGAACCCCCTCTCTATAATTCACCCCTCCACTTT.

This rearrangement joins TRBV7-2 to TRBJ2-1, with 8 bases that match TRBD2. The CDR3 sequence is 17 residues long. V lost 1 base, J lost 1 base, and 6 bases stayed unmatched. Germline V lookup: CDR1 SGHTA, CDR2 FQGNSA. The CDR3 loop reads CASSLGTSRSSYNEQFF. As DNA, the CDR3 is TGTGCCAGCAGCTTAGGGACTAGCAGATCGTCCTACAATGAGCAGTTCTTC.

The gene calls are TRBV9 and TRBJ2-4, with D possibly TRBD2 on 8 matching bases. The germline V gene encodes CDR1 SGDLS and CDR2 YYNGEE. The V end was cut by 0 bases, the J end by 5 bases, with 15 bases between. CDR3 size: 16 residues. CDR3: CASSVGSGGGENIQYF. CDR3 DNA: TGTGCCAGCAGCGTAGGTTCGGGAGGGGGCGAAAACATTCAGTACTTC.

This chain connects TRBV5-1 to TRBJ2-1, with 12 bases matching TRBD2. CDR1 is SGHRS and CDR2 is YFSETQ in the germline V gene. The CDR3 sequence is 15 residues long. J gave up 9 bases and V 0 bases, and 4 bases lay outside the gene matches. The CDR3 nucleotides are TGCGCCAGCAGCTTGGGACTAGCGGGAGTGATTGAGCAGTTCTTC. It yields the protein CASSLGLAGVIEQFF.

This clonotype has more than one count but fewer than ten. V gene TRBV7-2 combines with J gene TRBJ2-1; 11 nucleotides line up with TRBD2. Trimming removed 4 bases from V and 8 bases from J; junction bases left unmatched: 4. Looked up from germline, CDR1 is SGHTA and CDR2 is FQGNSA. The CDR3 is made up of 14 amino acids. The CDR3 region is CASSSSGRYHEQFF. CDR3 coding DNA: TGTGCCAGCAGCTCTAGCGGGAGGTATCATGAGCAGTTCTTC.

The gene calls are TRBV10-3 and TRBJ2-7, with TRBD2 as a possible D gene (6 bases). This CDR3 is built from 13 residues. Trimming shortened V by 6 bases and J by 3 bases, and 12 bases separated the two germline ends. Per the germline V gene, CDR1 is ENHRY and CDR2 is SYGVKD. CDR3 loop: CAIRASVYYEQYF. The DNA for the CDR3 is TGTGCCATCAGGGCTAGCGTGTACTACGAGCAGTACTTC.

This clonotype was seen only a few times. The rearrangement uses TRBV9 and TRBJ2-1; TRBD2 matches 9 bases. Germline CDR1 is SGDLS and CDR2 is YYNGEE. The CDR3 runs 17 residues. Trimming took 0 bases from V and 5 from J; bases not matched to a gene: 9. Here the CDR3 reads CASSVVGSGRSDNEQFF. CDR3 in DNA: TGTGCCAGCAGCGTAGTCGGTAGCGGGAGATCTGACAATGAGCAGTTCTTC.